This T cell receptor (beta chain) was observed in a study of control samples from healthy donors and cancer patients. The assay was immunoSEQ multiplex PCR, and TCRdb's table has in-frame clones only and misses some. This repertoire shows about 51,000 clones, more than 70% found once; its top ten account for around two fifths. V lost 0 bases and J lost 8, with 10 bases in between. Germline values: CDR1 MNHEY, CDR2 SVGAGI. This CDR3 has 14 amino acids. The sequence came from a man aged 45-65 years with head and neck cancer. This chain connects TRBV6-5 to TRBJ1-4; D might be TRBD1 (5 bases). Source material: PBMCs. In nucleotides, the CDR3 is TGTGCCAGCAGTTACTCAGGGGATGAAGAAAAACTGTTTTTT. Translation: CASSYSGDEEKLFF.